The present T cell receptor beta chain was sequenced within a study of OX40 agonist ivuxolimab in advanced cancers. Study-wide background: Prior anti-PD-1, anti-PD-L1 or anti-CTLA-4 therapy was allowed; around 40% had some. Of the patients, three showed partial responses, one with hepatocellular carcinoma and two with cutaneous melanoma. General study results and limits: Expanded clones belonging to CD8+ T cells outnumbered, on average, those of CD4+.

Autoimmune disease history or systemic immunosuppression excluded patients. With respect to this clone: Its antigen is not identified.

CDR1 and CDR2 from the germline V gene are SGDLS and YYNGEE. The CDR3 consists of 14 residues. V was clipped by 4 bases and J by 3 bases; unmatched bases: 7. The repertoire was sequenced with immunoSEQ multiplex PCR; TCRdb's copy has only in-frame clones and lacks some. The table includes approximately 10,000 clones, under 80% detected once. The gene calls are TRBV9 and TRBJ2-7, with 7 nucleotides matching TRBD2. This material consisted of CD4+ or CD8+ T cells sorted from blood, taken in a trial of the OX40 agonist ivuxolimab. This receptor was taken from an adult with an advanced solid tumor such as melanoma, head and neck, liver or kidney cancer. The CDR3 nucleotides are TGTGCCAGCAGCCCCCGGGACTATTACTACGAGCAGTACTTC. Translated, it gives CASSPRDYYYEQYF. Full variable domain (remainder filled in from reference TRBV9 and TRBJ2-7): DSGVTQTPKHLITATGQRVTLRCSPRSGDLSVYWYQQSLDQGLQFLIQYYNGEERAKGNILERFSAQQFPDLHSELNLSSLELGDSALYFCASSPRDYYYEQYFGPGTRLTVT.